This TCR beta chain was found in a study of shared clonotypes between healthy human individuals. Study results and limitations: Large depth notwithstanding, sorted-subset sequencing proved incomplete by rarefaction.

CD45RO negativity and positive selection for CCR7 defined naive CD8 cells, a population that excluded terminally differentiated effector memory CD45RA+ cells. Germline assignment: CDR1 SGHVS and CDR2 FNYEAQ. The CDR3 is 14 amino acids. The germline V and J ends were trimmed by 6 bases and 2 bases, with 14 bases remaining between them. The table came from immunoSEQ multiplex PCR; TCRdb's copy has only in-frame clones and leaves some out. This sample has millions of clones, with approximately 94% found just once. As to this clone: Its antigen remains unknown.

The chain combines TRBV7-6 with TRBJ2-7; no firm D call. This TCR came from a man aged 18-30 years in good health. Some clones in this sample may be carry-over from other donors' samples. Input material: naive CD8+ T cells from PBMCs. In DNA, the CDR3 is TGTGCCAGCAGTCCGTTGGGCAGGCCCTACGAGCAGTACTTC. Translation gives CASSPLGRPYEQYF.